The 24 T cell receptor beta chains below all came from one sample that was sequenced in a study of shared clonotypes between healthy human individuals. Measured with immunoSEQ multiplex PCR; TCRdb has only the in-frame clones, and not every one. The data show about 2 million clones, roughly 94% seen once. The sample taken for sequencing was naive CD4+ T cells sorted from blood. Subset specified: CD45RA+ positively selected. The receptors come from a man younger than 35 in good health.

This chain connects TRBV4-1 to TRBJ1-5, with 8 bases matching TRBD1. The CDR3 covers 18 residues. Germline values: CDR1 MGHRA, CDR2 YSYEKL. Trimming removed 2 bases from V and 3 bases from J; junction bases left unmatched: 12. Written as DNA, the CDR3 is TGCGCCAGCAGCCAACCGAGACCGGGACAGGCCTACAATCAGCCCCAGCATTTT. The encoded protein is CASSQPRPGQAYNQPQHF.

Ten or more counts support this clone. CDR3: CATSRARALEKLFF. The CDR3 region has the DNA TGTGCCACCAGCAGAGCGCGGGCGCTTGAAAAACTGTTTTTT. The rearrangement uses TRBV15 and TRBJ1-4; D not certain. CDR3 length: 14 residues. Trimming pared 1 base from V and 7 bases from J, leaving 10 bases between. CDR1 is LNHNV, CDR2 YYDKDF, per germline (reference sequence).

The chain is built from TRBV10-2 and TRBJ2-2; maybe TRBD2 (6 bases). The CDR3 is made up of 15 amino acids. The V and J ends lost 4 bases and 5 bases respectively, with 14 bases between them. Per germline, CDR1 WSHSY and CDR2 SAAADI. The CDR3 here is CASSGVAGWTGELFF. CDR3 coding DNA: TGCGCCAGCAGTGGGGTGGCGGGATGGACCGGGGAGCTGTTTTTT.

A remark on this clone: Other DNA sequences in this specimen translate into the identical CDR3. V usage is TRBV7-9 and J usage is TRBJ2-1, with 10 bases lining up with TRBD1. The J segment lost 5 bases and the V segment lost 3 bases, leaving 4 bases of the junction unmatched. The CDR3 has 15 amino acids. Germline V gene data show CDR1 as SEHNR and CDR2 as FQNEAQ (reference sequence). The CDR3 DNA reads TGTGCCAGCAGCTTGGGGACAGGGGTGAACAATGAGCAGTTCTTC. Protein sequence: CASSLGTGVNNEQFF. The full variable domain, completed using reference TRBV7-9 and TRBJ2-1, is DTGVSQNPRHKITKRGQNVTFRCDPISEHNRLYWYRQTLGQGPEFLTYFQNEAQLEKSRLLSDRFSAERPKGSFSTLEIQRTEQGDSAMYLCASSLGTGVNNEQFFGPGTRLTVL.

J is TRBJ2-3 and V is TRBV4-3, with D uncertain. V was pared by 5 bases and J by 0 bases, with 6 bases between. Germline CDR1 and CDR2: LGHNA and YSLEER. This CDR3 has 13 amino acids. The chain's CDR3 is CASSAASTDTQYF. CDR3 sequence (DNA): TGCGCCAGCAGCGCCGCTAGCACAGATACGCAGTATTTT.

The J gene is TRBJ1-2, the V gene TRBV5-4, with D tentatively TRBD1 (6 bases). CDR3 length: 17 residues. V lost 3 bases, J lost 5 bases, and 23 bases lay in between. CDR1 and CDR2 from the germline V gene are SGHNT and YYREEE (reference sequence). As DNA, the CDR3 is TGTGCCAGCAGCTCCCATGACCTCCAGGGGAGTTTGTATGGCTACACCTTC. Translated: CASSSHDLQGSLYGYTF.

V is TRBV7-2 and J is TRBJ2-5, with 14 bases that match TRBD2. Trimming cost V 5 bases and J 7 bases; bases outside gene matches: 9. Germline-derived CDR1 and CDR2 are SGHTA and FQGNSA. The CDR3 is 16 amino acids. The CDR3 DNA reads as TGTGCCAGCAGCCCCCGCGGACTAGCGGGGGGTTTGACCCAGTACTTC. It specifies CASSPRGLAGGLTQYF.

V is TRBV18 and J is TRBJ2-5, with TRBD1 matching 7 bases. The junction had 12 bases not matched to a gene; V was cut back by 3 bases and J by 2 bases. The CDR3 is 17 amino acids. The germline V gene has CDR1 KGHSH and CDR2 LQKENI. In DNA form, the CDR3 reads TGTGCCAGCTCACCCTATAGCCAAGGGGGCGGGCAAGAGACCCAGTACTTC. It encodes CASSPYSQGGGQETQYF.

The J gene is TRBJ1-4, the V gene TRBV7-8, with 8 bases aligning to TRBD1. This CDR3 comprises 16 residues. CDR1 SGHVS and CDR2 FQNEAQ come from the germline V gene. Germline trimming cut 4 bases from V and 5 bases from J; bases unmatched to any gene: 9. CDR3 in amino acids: CASSSDRDRKNEKLFF. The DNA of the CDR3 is TGTGCCAGCAGCTCGGACCGGGACAGGAAGAATGAAAAACTGTTTTTT.

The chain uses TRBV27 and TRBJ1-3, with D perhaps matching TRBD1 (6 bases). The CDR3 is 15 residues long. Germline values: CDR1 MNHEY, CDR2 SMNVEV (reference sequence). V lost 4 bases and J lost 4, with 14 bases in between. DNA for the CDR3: TGTGCCAGCAGTTGGTCAGGGGCGAAAGGAAACACCATATATTTT. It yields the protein CASSWSGAKGNTIYF.

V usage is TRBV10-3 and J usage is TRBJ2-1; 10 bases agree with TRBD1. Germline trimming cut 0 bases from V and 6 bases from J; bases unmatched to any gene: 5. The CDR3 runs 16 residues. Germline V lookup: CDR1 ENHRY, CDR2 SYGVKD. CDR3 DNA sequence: TGTGCCATCAGTGAGTCCGGGACAGGGGCCCTCAATGAGCAGTTCTTC. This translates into CAISESGTGALNEQFF.

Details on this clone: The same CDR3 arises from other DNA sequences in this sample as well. The CDR3 bases are TGTGCCAGCAGTCGAGACAGGAACACTGAAGCTTTCTTT. Encoded protein: CASSRDRNTEAFF. The genes are TRBV6-5 and TRBJ1-1; possible D gene TRBD1, 5 bases. The CDR3 consists of 13 residues. Germline CDR1 is MNHEY and CDR2 is SVGAGI. The V and J ends lost 5 bases and 1 base respectively, with 8 bases between them.

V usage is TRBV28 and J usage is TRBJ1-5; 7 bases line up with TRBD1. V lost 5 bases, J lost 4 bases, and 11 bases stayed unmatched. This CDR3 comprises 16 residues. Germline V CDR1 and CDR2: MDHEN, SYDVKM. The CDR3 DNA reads TGTGCCAGCAGTGACACCTCAGGGGGTAAGAATCAGCCCCAGCATTTT. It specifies CASSDTSGGKNQPQHF. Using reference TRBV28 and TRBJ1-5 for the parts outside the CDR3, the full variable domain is DVKVTQSSRYLVKRTGEKVFLECVQDMDHENMFWYRQDPGLGLRLIYFSYDVKMKEKGDIPEGYSVSREKKERFSLILESASTNQTSMYLCASSDTSGGKNQPQHFGDGTRLSIL.

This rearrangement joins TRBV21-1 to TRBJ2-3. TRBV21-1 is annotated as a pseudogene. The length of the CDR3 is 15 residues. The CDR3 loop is CASSKIWDSTDTQYF. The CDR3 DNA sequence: TGTGCCAGCAGCAAAATTTGGGACAGCACAGATACGCAGTATTTT.

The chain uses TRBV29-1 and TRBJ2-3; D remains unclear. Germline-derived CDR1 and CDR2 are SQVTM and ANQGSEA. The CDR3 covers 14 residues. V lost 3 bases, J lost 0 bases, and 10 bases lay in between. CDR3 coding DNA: TGCAGCGTTGAGCTGGCAGTGAGCACAGATACGCAGTATTTT. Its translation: CSVELAVSTDTQYF.

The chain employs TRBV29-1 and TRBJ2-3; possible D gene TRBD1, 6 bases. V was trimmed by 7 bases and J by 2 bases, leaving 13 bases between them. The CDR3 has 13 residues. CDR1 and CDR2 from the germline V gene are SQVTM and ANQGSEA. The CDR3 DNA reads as TGCAGCGCCGGGACACTCCTCACAGATACGCAGTATTTT. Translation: CSAGTLLTDTQYF.

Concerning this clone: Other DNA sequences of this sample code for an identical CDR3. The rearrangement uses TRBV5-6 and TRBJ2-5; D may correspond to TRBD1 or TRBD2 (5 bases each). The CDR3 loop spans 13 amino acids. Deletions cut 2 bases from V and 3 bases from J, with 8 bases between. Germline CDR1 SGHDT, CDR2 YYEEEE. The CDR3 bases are TGTGCCAGCAGCTTCGGGACGGAAGAGACCCAGTACTTC. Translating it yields CASSFGTEETQYF.

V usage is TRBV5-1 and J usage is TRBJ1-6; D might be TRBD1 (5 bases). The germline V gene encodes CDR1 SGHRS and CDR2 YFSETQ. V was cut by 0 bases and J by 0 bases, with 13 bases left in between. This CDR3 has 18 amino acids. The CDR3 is CASSLVPRGGSYNSPLHF. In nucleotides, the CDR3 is TGCGCCAGCAGCTTGGTCCCTCGCGGGGGCTCCTATAATTCACCCCTCCACTTT.

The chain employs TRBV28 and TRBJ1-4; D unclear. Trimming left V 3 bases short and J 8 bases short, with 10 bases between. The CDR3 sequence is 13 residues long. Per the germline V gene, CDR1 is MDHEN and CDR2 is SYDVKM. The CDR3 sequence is CASSFSGGEKLFF. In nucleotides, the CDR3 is TGTGCCAGCAGTTTTAGTGGTGGGGAAAAACTGTTTTTT.

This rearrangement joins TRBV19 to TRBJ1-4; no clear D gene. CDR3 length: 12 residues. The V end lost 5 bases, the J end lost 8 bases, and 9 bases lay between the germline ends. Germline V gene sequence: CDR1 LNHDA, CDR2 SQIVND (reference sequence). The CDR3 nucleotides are TGTGCCAGTAGTCCGGACGGGGAAAAACTGTTTTTT. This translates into CASSPDGEKLFF.

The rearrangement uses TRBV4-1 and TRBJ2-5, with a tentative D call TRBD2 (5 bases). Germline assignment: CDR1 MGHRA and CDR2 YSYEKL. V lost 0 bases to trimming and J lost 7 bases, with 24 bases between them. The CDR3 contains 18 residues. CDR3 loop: CASSQERVEKLESRTQYF. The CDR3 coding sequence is TGCGCCAGCAGCCAAGAGCGTGTGGAGAAACTAGAGTCTAGGACCCAGTACTTC.

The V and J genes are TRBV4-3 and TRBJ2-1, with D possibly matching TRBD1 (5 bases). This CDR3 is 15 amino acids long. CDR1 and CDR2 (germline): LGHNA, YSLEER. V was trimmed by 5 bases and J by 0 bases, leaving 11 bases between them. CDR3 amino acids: CASSATEFSYNEQFF. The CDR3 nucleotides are TGCGCCAGCAGCGCGACAGAATTCTCCTACAATGAGCAGTTCTTC.

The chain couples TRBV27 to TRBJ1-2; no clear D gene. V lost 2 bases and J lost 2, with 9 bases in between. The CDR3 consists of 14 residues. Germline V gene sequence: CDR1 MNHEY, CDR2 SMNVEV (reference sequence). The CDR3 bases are TGTGCCAGCAGTTTAAGATACGGCAACTATGGCTACACCTTC. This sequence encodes CASSLRYGNYGYTF.

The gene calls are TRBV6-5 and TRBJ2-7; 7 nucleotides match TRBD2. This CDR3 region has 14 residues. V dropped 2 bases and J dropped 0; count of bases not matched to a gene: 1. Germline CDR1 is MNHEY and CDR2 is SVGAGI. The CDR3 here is CASSYAGASYEQYF. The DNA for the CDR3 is TGTGCCAGCAGTTACGCGGGAGCCTCCTACGAGCAGTACTTC.